This T cell receptor (beta chain) appears in the sequencing data of a study of cytomegalovirus exposure and HLA in healthy donors. Study at large: The Caucasian-associated ancestry cluster held around 81% of roughly 400 genotyped donors. Study-wide results and limits: Later on, analysis showed that most CMV-associated TCR beta chains appeared to be HLA-restricted.

Germline V lookup: CDR1 SGHVS, CDR2 FQNEAQ. Between the trimmed V and J ends, which lost 3 bases and 8 bases, there was a span of 13 bases. There are 13 residues in the CDR3. The donors comprised healthy bone marrow donors. With regard to this clone: Its antigen remains unidentified.

In the PCR, 60 Vbeta and 13 Jbeta primers were used. Original handling: About 11 million of some 80 million unique TCR beta chains were shared, per a later count. Measured with immunoSEQ multiplex PCR; TCRdb has only the in-frame clones, and not every one. That table is the source of V, J and clone size, and D and trimming were worked out from the DNA. The sample has 150,000 to 200,000 clones. The sequence was collected from a woman aged 18-29 years in good health and CMV-seropositive. J is TRBJ1-2 and V is TRBV7-8, with a weak D call TRBD1 (5 bases). The sequenced sample was PBMCs. The CDR3 region has the DNA TGTGCCAGCAGCTTGGGTAGGGGCTCCGGCTACACCTTC. Translating gives CASSLGRGSGYTF.